This T cell receptor beta chain was profiled in a study of T cells expressing NK-cell markers. Study as a whole: Sorted CD3+CD56+NKG2C+, CD3+CD56+NKG2C- and CD3+CD56-NKG2C+ T cells supplied TCR beta repertoires. Study findings and constraints: Of CD8+ T cells, about 1.0-8% belonged to dominant NKG2C+ clonotypes in five or six donors. Whether expanded NKG2C+ T cell clones were HCMV specific stayed uncertain.

With regard to this clonotype: Antigen unknown.

5'RACE template switching with UMIs produced the TCR beta cDNA. From its re-call of the 5' RACE reads, TCRdb lists each CDR3 protein once, without DNA. The sample table sets out 150,000 to 200,000 distinct CDR3 sequences. The CDR3 runs 13 residues. From germline, CDR1 is DFQATT and CDR2 SNEGSKA (reference sequence). The sample comprised blood T cells: a sorted CD56 or NKG2C T cell subset, CD4+ or CD8+ T cells, or bulk PBMC T cells (not recorded which). The chain is built from TRBV20-1 and TRBJ1-6; TCRdb picks TRBD1, but there is no DNA to check that call. The sequence was obtained from a man aged 18-69 years in good health. The CDR3 is CSASGQNNSPLHF.